The T cell receptor (beta chain) under discussion was sequenced for a study of Ad26.COV2.S vaccination and SARS-CoV-2 variants. Findings of the study overall: There was reportedly substantial breadth in spike-specific CD8+ and CD4+ T cell responses after vaccination.

Concerning this clone itself: Antigen specificity is unknown.

Stated treatment: 15 to 20 received Ad26.COV2.S at low or high dose, single or two shots; about 5 received placebo; per-sample allocation not given. The samples were gathered on day 63 after the first injection of vaccine or placebo. The junction had 8 bases not matched to a gene; V was cut back by 0 bases and J by 2 bases. This CDR3 contains 17 residues. Per the germline V gene, CDR1 is SGHRS and CDR2 is YFSETQ. Repertoires were generated with immunoSEQ multiplex PCR, while TCRdb's copy carries only in-frame clones and drops some. The sample shows about 280,000 clones, around 87% of them seen only once.

J is TRBJ1-2 and V is TRBV5-1; 9 positions agree with TRBD1. The TCR comes from a person between 18 and 65 years old who received the Ad26.COV2.S COVID-19 vaccine or a placebo. Material: peripheral blood, obtained in a trial of Ad26.COV2.S vaccine versus placebo. CDR3 protein: CASSLARGTGTNYGYTF. The CDR3 DNA sequence: TGCGCCAGCAGCTTGGCCAGGGGGACAGGGACGAACTATGGCTACACCTTC.